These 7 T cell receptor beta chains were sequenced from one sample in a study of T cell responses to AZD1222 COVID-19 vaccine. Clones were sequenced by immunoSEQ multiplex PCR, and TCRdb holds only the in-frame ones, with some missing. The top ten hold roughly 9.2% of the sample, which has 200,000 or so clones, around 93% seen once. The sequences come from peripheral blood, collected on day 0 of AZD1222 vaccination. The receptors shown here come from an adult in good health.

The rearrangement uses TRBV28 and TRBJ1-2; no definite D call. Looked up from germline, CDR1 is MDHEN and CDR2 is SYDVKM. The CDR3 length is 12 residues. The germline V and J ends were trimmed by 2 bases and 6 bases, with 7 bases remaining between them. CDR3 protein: CASSLVWDGYTF. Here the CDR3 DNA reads TGTGCCAGCAGTTTAGTGTGGGATGGCTACACCTTC.

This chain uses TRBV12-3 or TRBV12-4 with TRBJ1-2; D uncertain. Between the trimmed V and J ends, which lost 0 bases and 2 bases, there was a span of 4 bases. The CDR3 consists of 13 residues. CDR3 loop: CASSLAGNYGYTF. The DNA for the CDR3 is TGTGCCAGCAGTTTAGCGGGGAACTATGGCTACACCTTC.

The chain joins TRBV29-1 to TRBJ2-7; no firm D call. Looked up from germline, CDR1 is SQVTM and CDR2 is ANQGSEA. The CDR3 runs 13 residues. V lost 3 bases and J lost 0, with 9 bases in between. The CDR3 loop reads CSVEVVYSYEQYF. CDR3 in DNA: TGCAGCGTTGAGGTCGTTTACTCCTACGAGCAGTACTTC.

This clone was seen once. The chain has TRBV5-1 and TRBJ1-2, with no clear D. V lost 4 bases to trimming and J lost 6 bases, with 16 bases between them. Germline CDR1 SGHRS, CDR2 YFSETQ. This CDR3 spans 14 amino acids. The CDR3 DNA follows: TGCGCCAGCAGCCCGGGAGAGCCCTTAGATGGCTACACCTTC. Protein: CASSPGEPLDGYTF.

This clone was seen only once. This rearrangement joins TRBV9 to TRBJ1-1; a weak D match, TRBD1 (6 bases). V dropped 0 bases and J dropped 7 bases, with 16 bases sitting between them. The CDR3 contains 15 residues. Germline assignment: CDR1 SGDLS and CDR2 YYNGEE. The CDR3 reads CASSVVVNREGEAFF. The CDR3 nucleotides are TGTGCCAGCAGCGTAGTTGTGAACAGGGAGGGTGAAGCTTTCTTT.

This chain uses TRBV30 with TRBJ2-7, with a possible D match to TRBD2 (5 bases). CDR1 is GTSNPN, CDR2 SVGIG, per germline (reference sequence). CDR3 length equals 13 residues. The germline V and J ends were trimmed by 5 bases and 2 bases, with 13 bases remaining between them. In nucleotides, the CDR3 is TGTGCCTGGGCGCGGGCGGGTACCTACGAGCAGTACTTC. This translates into CAWARAGTYEQYF.

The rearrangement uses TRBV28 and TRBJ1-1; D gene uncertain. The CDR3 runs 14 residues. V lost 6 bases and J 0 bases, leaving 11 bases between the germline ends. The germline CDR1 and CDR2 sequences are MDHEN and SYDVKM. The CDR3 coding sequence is TGTGCCAGCAGCCCCGCGCGCCTGAACACTGAAGCTTTCTTT. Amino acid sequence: CASSPARLNTEAFF.